These T cell receptor beta chains were read from a single sample in a study of tumor-infiltrating lymphocytes in primary liver carcinoma. TCRdb re-called the multiplex PCR reads with MiXCR, one entry per CDR3 protein. In the table there are roughly 53,000 distinct CDR3 sequences, about 80% of which are singletons. Sequenced input: liver tumor tissue from sampling region 2. Every receptor here comes from a middle-aged man with primary liver carcinoma and hepatitis B virus infection. Each CDR3 is given with its conserved first and last residue. The order of the fields is D gene, V gene, clone size, J gene, CDR3 protein, CDR3 DNA. A D gene is named only where the DNA matches it firmly. Where a row states a size, it is once, few, many or the class of an expanded clone; other rows omit it.

TRBD1	TRBV28	many	TRBJ2-1	CASTPDRDNEQFF	TGTGCCAGCACTCCGGACAGGGACAATGAGCAGTTCTTC
-	TRBV12-3/TRBV12-4	-	TRBJ2-3	CASSLDLRCWDTQYF	TGTGCCAGCAGTTTAGATCTGCGGTGTTGGGATACACAGTATTTT
-	TRBV6-1	-	TRBJ2-7	CASSPQGWERYF	TGTGCCAGCAGTCCGCAGGGCTGGGAACGGTACTTC
-	TRBV4-2	-	TRBJ2-5	CASSQVEEVQETQYF	TGTGCCAGCAGCCAAGTTGAAGAGGTTCAAGAGACCCAGTACTTC
TRBD2	TRBV11-2	-	TRBJ2-7	CASSLVAGGPYVQYF	TGTGCCAGTAGCTTAGTGGCGGGAGGGCCGTACGTGCAGTACTTC
TRBD1	TRBV5-1	-	TRBJ1-1	CPSSLWEAGGPEAFF	TGCCCCAGCAGCTTGTGGGAGGCAGGGGGCCCTGAAGCTTTCTTT
TRBD1	TRBV28	many	TRBJ2-7	CASRSHGTEMSEQYF	TGTGCCAGCAGGAGTCACGGGACAGAGATGAGCGAGCAGTACTTC
-	TRBV11-2	-	TRBJ1-5	CASSTGRLPEPQHF	TGTGCCAGCAGCACCGGACGGCTTCCTGAGCCCCAACATTTT
-	TRBV7-8	-	TRBJ2-3	CADSPTVQSTDTQYF	TGTGCCGACAGCCCGACAGTCCAAAGCACAGATACGCAGTATTTT
TRBD2	TRBV11-2	-	TRBJ2-1	CASILQRAGGPYTERFF	TGTGCCAGCATCCTCCAAAGGGCGGGAGGGCCCTACACTGAGCGGTTCTTC
-	TRBV28	-	TRBJ2-5	CAGTLGTRQETQYF	TGTGCCGGCACCCTAGGGACCAGACAAGAGACCCAGTACTTC
-	TRBV20-1	-	TRBJ1-1	CSARDDKEYTEAFF	TGCAGTGCTAGAGATGATAAGGAGTACACTGAAGCTTTCTTT
-	TRBV7-9	-	TRBJ2-6	CARIGEDSGANVLTF	TGCGCCAGAATCGGGGAAGACTCTGGGGCCAACGTCCTGACTTTC
-	TRBV14	-	TRBJ2-5	CASSQDYAPEFHETQYF	TGTGCTAGCAGCCAAGACTACGCCCCGGAGTTCCATGAGACCCAGTACTTC
TRBD2	TRBV12-3/TRBV12-4	-	TRBJ2-1	CAGGKSGITFF	TGTGCCGGTGGAAAGAGCGGGATTACGTTCTTC
-	TRBV13	-	TRBJ2-3	CASSLTQGADRQYF	TGTGCCAGCAGCTTAACCCAGGGTGCAGATAGGCAGTATTTT
-	TRBV27	-	TRBJ1-3	CASSLSYSGNTIYF	TGTGCCAGCAGTTTAAGTTACTCTGGAAACACCATATATTTT
TRBD2	TRBV11-2	-	TRBJ2-1	CASSLGGSGSSYEQFF	TGTGCCAGCAGCTTAGGTGGTAGCGGGAGCTCTTATGAGCAGTTCTTC
-	TRBV6-1	-	TRBJ1-1	CASSEGAGANTEAYF	TGTGCTAGCAGTGAAGGGGCAGGAGCCAACACTGAAGCTTACTTT
-	TRBV4-1	-	TRBJ2-3	CACRQDQLADTQYF	TGCGCCTGCAGACAAGACCAATTGGCAGATACGCAGTATTTT
TRBD1	TRBV7-9	many	TRBJ2-6	CASSSGTVPSGANVLTF	TGTGCCAGCAGCTCCGGGACAGTCCCCTCTGGGGCCAACGTCCTGACTTTC
-	TRBV11-2	-	TRBJ2-2	CASSPGARAWNTGELFF	TGTGCCAGCAGCCCGGGGGCAAGGGCATGGAACACCGGGGAGCTGTTTTTT
-	TRBV6-6	-	TRBJ1-2	CACSYTRSANYGYTF	TGTGCCTGCAGTTATACCCGGTCAGCTAACTATGGCTACACCTTC
-	TRBV6-1	medium-sized	TRBJ2-2	CASSAIRQENTGELFF	TGTGCCAGCAGTGCTATCAGACAGGAGAACACCGGGGAGCTGTTTTTT
TRBD1	TRBV12-3/TRBV12-4	-	TRBJ1-1	CASCFRGEGNTEAFF	TGCGCCAGCTGTTTCAGGGGGGAGGGAAACACTGAAGCTTTCTTT
-	TRBV6-1	-	TRBJ2-7	CASSGTNGILYEQYF	TGTGCCAGCAGTGGAACTAACGGGATCCTCTACGAGCAGTACTTC
-	TRBV7-8	-	TRBJ1-5	CASSLGFAGALDSNRPQHF	TGTGCCAGCAGCTTAGGGTTCGCAGGAGCACTCGATAGCAATCGGCCCCAGCATTTT
-	TRBV1	-	TRBJ2-1	CTSSQDPDGLSYNVQFF	TGCACCAGCAGCCAGGACCCCGACGGGCTCTCCTACAATGTGCAGTTCTTC
-	TRBV11-2	-	TRBJ2-3	CASSSITVSTDTQYF	TGTGCCAGCAGCTCAATAACGGTGAGCACAGATACGCAGTATTTT
TRBD2	TRBV13	-	TRBJ2-5	CASSLLAGVGETHYF	TGTGCCAGCAGCTTACTAGCGGGAGTGGGAGAGACCCACTATTTC
TRBD1	TRBV6-1	-	TRBJ2-3	CASSAGQGITRTDTQYF	TGTGCCAGCAGTGCCGGACAGGGAATAACAAGGACAGATACACAGTATTTT
-	TRBV6-6	-	TRBJ2-5	CARRRDLQEIQYF	TGTGCCAGAAGGAGGGATCTCCAAGAGATCCAGTACTTC
-	TRBV5-5	-	TRBJ2-7	CASGLPGTREYEQYF	TGTGCCAGCGGCCTACCGGGCACGAGGGAGTACGAACAGTACTTC